This is a list of T cell receptor beta chains from one sample in a study of CD8+CD57+ T cells in acquired aplastic anemia. In TCRdb, the reads were re-called with MiXCR into one record per CDR3 protein. The sample lists 200,000 to 300,000 distinct CDR3 sequences, roughly 82% occurring once. The sequencing sample was made of sorted CD4+, CD8+, or CD8+CD57+ T cells (not recorded which) from PBMCs. These receptors were taken from a human donor with aplastic anemia. CDR3s leave out the opening cysteine and the closing phenylalanine or tryptophan. D genes are given only for firm matches.

CDR3,D,V,J
ASSVGGGVYGCT,TRBD1,TRBV9,TRBJ1-2
ATSRDLYGYT,.,TRBV15,TRBJ1-2
ASSRRQGTYEQY,TRBD1,TRBV19,TRBJ2-7
ASSVGGTGGPTQY,TRBD1,TRBV9,TRBJ2-3
ASSVADSYLANILT,.,TRBV9,TRBJ2-6
ASSSSGTWDETHY,.,TRBV7-3,TRBJ2-5
ASSWGGGCNEQF,.,TRBV11-2,TRBJ2-1
AISEADFWAGDTYEQY,.,TRBV10-3,TRBJ2-7
ASLEQGGGGVGYT,TRBD1,TRBV7-9,TRBJ1-2
ATSDVHPGEQY,.,TRBV24-1,TRBJ2-7
ASSEVTYT,.,TRBV2,TRBJ1-2
ASSVWSDTQYYEKLF,.,TRBV9,TRBJ1-4
ASKRTGGGTEAF,.,TRBV25-1,TRBJ1-1
ATSMGGDHETGY,.,TRBV7-3,TRBJ2-5
ATSDPGQGLGEQY,TRBD1,TRBV24-1,TRBJ2-7
ASSVAGSSGANV,TRBD2,TRBV7-9,TRBJ2-3
ASSFLPQGRTEAF,TRBD1,TRBV7-9,TRBJ1-1
ASSESGTGNNTEAF,TRBD1,TRBV2,.
ASSLAEGGDPQY,.,TRBV7-8,TRBJ2-3
ASSLQPPSEQY,.,TRBV12-3/TRBV12-4,.
ASRDGQRNTEAF,.,TRBV6-2/TRBV6-3,TRBJ1-1
ASSLRSGQGEQF,.,TRBV7-2,TRBJ2-1
ASSLGVGADNEQF,.,TRBV7-8,TRBJ2-1
ASSLEFGQGDNEQF,TRBD1,TRBV5-4,TRBJ2-1
ATSESGAEQF,.,TRBV24-1,TRBJ2-1
ASSLRGRGVTQYYT,.,TRBV7-8,TRBJ1-2
AIKGQANTGELF,.,TRBV10-3,TRBJ2-2
SERGAAFWYNEQF,TRBD2,TRBV20-1,TRBJ2-1
ASSLRQGYHRYP,TRBD1,TRBV7-3,TRBJ1-2
ASSLAGGDGNEDF,TRBD2,TRBV7-9,TRBJ2-1
ASTTQTLDNSPLH,.,TRBV5-5,TRBJ1-6
ATSRGSESETQY,.,TRBV5-1,TRBJ2-5
ASSSTTGSGDTQY,.,TRBV7-6,TRBJ2-3
ATSTRLGLTDTQY,.,TRBV15,TRBJ2-3
ASSILGLEDSGYT,.,TRBV19,TRBJ1-2
ASSLSSDGLVYGYT,.,TRBV11-3,TRBJ1-2
ASSVPDRDPNTGELF,TRBD1,TRBV9,TRBJ2-2
SVPDWL,.,TRBV29-1,TRBJ1-1
ASSLARGPYKQQF,.,TRBV7-8,TRBJ2-1
ATSDLENQPQH,.,TRBV24-1,TRBJ1-5
ASSFNGDTGDYGYT,.,TRBV9,TRBJ1-2